Listed below are T cell receptor beta chains from one sample, sequenced in a study of technical replicates of blood from a handful of donors. Using immunoSEQ multiplex PCR, the repertoire was profiled, and TCRdb retains in-frame clones only, with some absent. The sample includes more than 65,000 clones, roughly 91% seen only once; the top ten take 0.3% to 0.4%. The sample was T cells isolated from PBMCs. These receptors were obtained from a human donor in good health. Some clones in this sample may be carry-over from other donors' samples. The CDR3 runs from the conserved cysteine through the conserved F or W. D genes are given only for firm matches. Expanded clones are given a class, and other clones once, few, many or no size at all.

j_call clone_size v_call d_call cdr3_aa cdr3_nt
TRBJ1-4 - TRBV15 TRBD1 CATSSTGATNEKLFF TGTGCCACCAGCAGTACAGGGGCAACTAATGAAAAACTGTTTTTT
TRBJ2-2 - TRBV27 - CASSRTGATGELFF TGTGCCAGCAGTCGGACGGGAGCAACCGGGGAGCTGTTTTTT
TRBJ2-3 - TRBV25-1 TRBD2 CASEEGGTSFPTDTQYF TGTGCCAGCGAGGAGGGGGGGACTAGTTTTCCCACAGATACGCAGTATTTT
TRBJ2-2 - TRBV11-3 - CASSLDSGGELFF TGTGCCAGCAGCTTAGATTCGGGGGGGGAGCTGTTTTTT
TRBJ2-7 - TRBV28 - CASSLSGYEQYF TGTGCCAGCAGTTTATCGGGTTACGAGCAGTACTTC
TRBJ1-6 once TRBV30 - CAWSGQLNSPLHF TGTGCCTGGAGTGGACAGCTTAATTCACCCCTCCACTTT
TRBJ2-2 - TRBV11-3 TRBD1 CASSLGQGSDGELFF TGTGCCAGCAGCCTTGGACAGGGGAGTGACGGGGAGCTGTTTTTT
TRBJ2-1 - TRBV28 TRBD2 CASTGAGAPYNEQFF TGTGCCAGCACCGGGGCGGGAGCGCCCTACAATGAGCAGTTCTTC
TRBJ2-7 - TRBV7-8 - CASSSTVLGVLARGLDEQYF TGTGCCAGCAGCTCAACCGTCCTGGGGGTGCTAGCGAGGGGTCTGGACGAGCAGTACTTC
TRBJ2-1 - TRBV7-9 - CATGGPYNEQFF TGTGCCACCGGTGGGCCCTACAATGAGCAGTTCTTC
TRBJ2-7 - TRBV5-4 TRBD2 CASSSQGGGRGIPYEQYF TGTGCCAGCAGCTCCCAAGGCGGCGGGAGAGGAATCCCCTACGAGCAGTACTTC
TRBJ2-7 - TRBV2 TRBD1 CASRGDRDAPYEQYF TGTGCCAGCAGGGGGGACAGGGACGCACCCTACGAGCAGTACTTC
TRBJ2-7 - TRBV29-1 - CSVGPGGGDYEQYF TGCAGCGTTGGCCCGGGGGGCGGGGACTACGAGCAGTACTTC
TRBJ2-2 once TRBV5-1 TRBD2 CASSAGGEGELFF TGCGCCAGCAGCGCGGGAGGGGAAGGGGAGCTGTTTTTT
TRBJ1-3 once TRBV30 - CAWSVGIGASGNTIYF TGTGCCTGGAGTGTAGGTATCGGAGCCTCTGGAAACACCATATATTTT
TRBJ2-7 - TRBV7-8 TRBD1 CASSSFGTASYEQYF TGTGCCAGCAGCTCCTTCGGGACAGCCTCCTACGAGCAGTACTTC
TRBJ2-5 - TRBV7-6 TRBD1 CASSFLGDSSFETQYF TGTGCCAGCAGCTTCCTCGGGGACAGTTCATTTGAGACCCAGTACTTC
TRBJ1-1 - TRBV9 - CASSVVRDTEAFF TGTGCCAGCAGCGTAGTTCGCGACACTGAAGCTTTCTTT
TRBJ2-1 - TRBV7-9 TRBD1 CASSPGTGAYNEQFF TGTGCCAGCAGCCCCGGGACAGGGGCCTACAATGAGCAGTTCTTC
TRBJ1-2 - TRBV9 - CASSFGYGGHLYGYTF TGTGCCAGCAGCTTCGGTTATGGGGGACACCTCTATGGCTACACCTTC
TRBJ2-7 once TRBV28 - CASSFNRVYEQYF TGTGCCAGCAGTTTCAACAGGGTCTACGAGCAGTACTTC